The 4 T cell receptor beta chains presented below share a single source sample, sequenced in a study of beta chain features in type 1 diabetes. Expressed TCRB transcripts were sequenced, since all the RNA that had been isolated was reverse transcribed. This table comes from immunoSEQ multiplex PCR, and its TCRdb copy is limited to in-frame clones, with some not included. Seen here are fewer than 250,000 clones, 13% to 15% observed once, and the top ten hold about 0.027%. The specimen sequenced was naive CD4+ T cells from blood. The receptor set was obtained from a middle-aged woman in good health.

This chain uses TRBV29-1 with TRBJ2-5; D call uncertain. The CDR3 is 13 residues long. CDR1 and CDR2 from the germline V gene are SQVTM and ANQGSEA. V shed 6 bases and J shed 5 bases, with 16 bases lying between them. The CDR3 here is CSVKSLYAETQYF. The DNA of the CDR3 is TGCAGCGTGAAGTCTTTATATGCGGAGACCCAGTACTTC.

The chain uses TRBV19 and TRBJ1-1, with D unclear. Trimming took 5 bases from V and 1 from J, leaving 11 bases between them. Germline CDR1 LNHDA, CDR2 SQIVND (reference sequence). The CDR3 consists of 14 residues. CDR3 bases: TGTGCCAGTAGTCCGACTACGGGGAACACTGAAGCTTTCTTT. This translates into CASSPTTGNTEAFF.

This clone was recorded a few times. For the CDR3, the DNA is TGCAGCGGGGGGGGTACAGCCATGTACGAGCAGTACTTC. Its protein is CSGGGTAMYEQYF. V and J are TRBV29-1 and TRBJ2-7; 7 nucleotides line up with TRBD2. Germline V gives CDR1 SQVTM, CDR2 ANQGSEA. CDR3 length equals 13 residues. With V trimmed by 7 bases and J by 4 bases, 10 bases remained unmatched.

The chain is built from TRBV10-2 and TRBJ1-1, with TRBD1 as a possible D gene (6 bases). This CDR3 is 13 amino acids long. Between the trimmed V and J ends, which lost 4 bases and 6 bases, there was a span of 12 bases. CDR1 is WSHSY and CDR2 is SAAADI in the germline V gene. The CDR3 loop reads CASSAAGAAEAFF. The CDR3 DNA sequence: TGCGCCAGCAGTGCGGCAGGGGCGGCTGAAGCTTTCTTT.